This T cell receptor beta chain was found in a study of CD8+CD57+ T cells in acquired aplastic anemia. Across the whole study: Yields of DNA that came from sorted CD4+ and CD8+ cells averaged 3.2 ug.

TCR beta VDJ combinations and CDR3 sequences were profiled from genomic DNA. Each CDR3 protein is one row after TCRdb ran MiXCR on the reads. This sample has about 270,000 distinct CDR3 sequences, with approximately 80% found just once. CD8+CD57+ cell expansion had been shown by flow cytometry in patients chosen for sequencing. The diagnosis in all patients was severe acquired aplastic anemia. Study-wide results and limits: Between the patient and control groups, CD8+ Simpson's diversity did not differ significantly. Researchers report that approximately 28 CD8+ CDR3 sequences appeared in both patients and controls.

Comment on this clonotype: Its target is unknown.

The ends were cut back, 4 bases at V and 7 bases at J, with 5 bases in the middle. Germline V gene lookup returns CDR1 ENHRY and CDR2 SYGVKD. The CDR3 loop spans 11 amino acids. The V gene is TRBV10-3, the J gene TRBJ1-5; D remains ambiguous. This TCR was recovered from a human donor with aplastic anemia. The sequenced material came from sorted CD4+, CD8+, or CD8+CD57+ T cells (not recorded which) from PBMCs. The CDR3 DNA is TGTGCCATCAGTGGTGGACAGCCCCAGCATTTT. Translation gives CAISGGQPQHF.